This is a list of T cell receptor beta chains from one sample in a study of CD8+ T cells in alopecia areata. Clones were sequenced by immunoSEQ multiplex PCR, and TCRdb holds only the in-frame ones, with some missing. The sample includes 100,000 or so clones, around 60% of them seen just once. The sample was CD8+ T cells sorted from blood, taken between weeks 55 and 65, from a patient treated with tofacitinib. All receptors come from a human donor with alopecia areata. The CDR3 runs from the conserved cysteine through the conserved F or W.

v_call: TRBV11-2
j_call: TRBJ2-7
cdr3_aa: CASSRPTRDRDYEQYF

v_call: TRBV5-6
j_call: TRBJ2-7
cdr3_aa: CASSPAGQGPTYEQYF

v_call: TRBV5-1
j_call: TRBJ2-7
cdr3_aa: CASRSTYEQYF

v_call: TRBV25-1
j_call: TRBJ1-3
cdr3_aa: CASIDGTGNTIYF

v_call: TRBV7-2
j_call: TRBJ2-7
cdr3_aa: CASSPGWAIEQYF

v_call: TRBV11-2
j_call: TRBJ1-4
cdr3_aa: CASSSYFANEKLFF

v_call: TRBV5-6
j_call: TRBJ2-3
cdr3_aa: CASSWDDHTQYF

v_call: TRBV7-8
j_call: TRBJ2-5
cdr3_aa: CASSFYGTGYQETQYF

v_call: TRBV7-7
j_call: TRBJ2-5
cdr3_aa: CASSPSVGSQETQYF

v_call: TRBV7-2
j_call: TRBJ1-1
cdr3_aa: CATRTGGPEAFF

v_call: TRBV5-1
j_call: TRBJ2-3
cdr3_aa: CASSLARGSLTDTQYF

v_call: TRBV5-1
j_call: TRBJ1-2
cdr3_aa: CASSLGQAVYGYTF

v_call: TRBV5-6
j_call: TRBJ2-2
cdr3_aa: CASSLATGELFF

v_call: TRBV9
j_call: TRBJ2-7
cdr3_aa: CASSVARTGGIYEQYF

v_call: TRBV12-5
j_call: TRBJ2-1
cdr3_aa: CASGKTGGYYNEQFF

v_call: TRBV13
j_call: TRBJ1-1
cdr3_aa: CASSPRQGNTEAFF

v_call: TRBV5-1
j_call: TRBJ1-6
cdr3_aa: CASSYGQGALHF

v_call: TRBV29-1
j_call: TRBJ2-3
cdr3_aa: CSAPQGGGFTDTQYF

v_call: TRBV19
j_call: TRBJ2-1
cdr3_aa: CASSEGLGSGFF

v_call: TRBV27
j_call: TRBJ1-5
cdr3_aa: CASSFGRFNQPQHF

v_call: TRBV15
j_call: TRBJ2-7
cdr3_aa: CATSAVGTDSYEQYF

v_call: TRBV29-1
j_call: TRBJ1-4
cdr3_aa: CSVGTGGIVEKLFF

v_call: TRBV5-6
j_call: TRBJ2-6
cdr3_aa: CASSLVEYSGANVLTF

v_call: TRBV29-1
j_call: TRBJ2-7
cdr3_aa: CSVEGRGGDEQYF

v_call: TRBV25-1
j_call: TRBJ1-5
cdr3_aa: CASSESGEGAQHF

v_call: TRBV30
j_call: TRBJ2-3
cdr3_aa: CAWITTTTDTQYF

v_call: TRBV29-1
j_call: TRBJ2-5
cdr3_aa: CSFPGDGKTQYF

v_call: TRBV29-1
j_call: TRBJ1-2
cdr3_aa: CSVEDMNRAVDGYTF

v_call: TRBV25-1
j_call: TRBJ2-1
cdr3_aa: CASSAIGNEQFF

v_call: TRBV11-2
j_call: TRBJ2-7
cdr3_aa: CASSIRDSDEQYF